This passage covers 9 T cell receptor beta chains from one sample sequenced in a study of blood T cell repertoires in COVID-19. Clones were read by immunoSEQ multiplex PCR, and TCRdb kept only the in-frame ones, dropping some. The repertoire holds 150,000 to 250,000 clones, 80% to 85% seen once, with approximately 7.6% in the top ten. Material for sequencing was PBMCs or T cells enriched from blood (not recorded which). The receptors originated from a man aged 35 to 55 who had recovered from COVID-19.

This rearrangement joins TRBV6-5 to TRBJ1-2; the D is unclear. The germline CDR1 and CDR2 sequences are MNHEY and SVGAGI. This CDR3 contains 13 residues. Trimming cost V 6 bases and J 1 base, with 9 bases left between them. The CDR3 loop is CASSWAGNYGYTF. The CDR3 region has the DNA TGTGCCAGCAGCTGGGCCGGTAACTATGGCTACACCTTC.

V gene TRBV4-2 combines with J gene TRBJ2-7; 7 bases map to TRBD2. The CDR3 consists of 16 residues. Losses at the gene ends were 1 base for V and 3 bases for J; bases not matched to a gene: 9. CDR1 is LGHNA and CDR2 is YNFKEQ in the germline V gene. CDR3 sequence reads: CASSQVGRAGYYEQYF. DNA for the CDR3: TGTGCCAGCAGCCAAGTTGGGAGGGCAGGATACTACGAGCAGTACTTC.

The chain has TRBV6-5 and TRBJ2-7, with TRBD1 identical over 8 bases. CDR3 length equals 14 residues. Per the germline V gene, CDR1 is MNHEY and CDR2 is SVGAGI. Losses at the gene ends were 6 bases for V and 3 bases for J; bases not matched to a gene: 7. CDR3 in DNA: TGTGCCAGCAGACGAACTACAGGGGGCTACGAGCAGTACTTC. Its protein is CASRRTTGGYEQYF.

This clone was observed once. The chain employs TRBV19 and TRBJ2-7, with 7 bases lining up with TRBD1. This CDR3 comprises 15 residues. Germline CDR1 reads LNHDA; CDR2 reads SQIVND (reference sequence). J gave up 2 bases and V 6 bases, and 10 bases lay outside the gene matches. CDR3 coding DNA: TGTGCCAGTAGAGCTTGGGACAGTCGAACCTACGAGCAGTACTTC. This encodes CASRAWDSRTYEQYF.

The J gene is TRBJ2-7, the V gene TRBV5-6, with 10 positions matching TRBD1. In germline, CDR1 is SGHDT, CDR2 YYEEEE. The CDR3 has 15 residues. V was clipped by 1 base and J by 4 bases; unmatched bases: 5. DNA for the CDR3: TGTGCCAGCAGCTTGATGACAGGGGGCATGTACGAGCAGTACTTC. Translation gives CASSLMTGGMYEQYF.

CDR3 in amino acids: CASWAGAGEKLFF. The CDR3 coding sequence is TGTGCCAGCTGGGCGGGAGCGGGGGAAAAACTGTTTTTT. This chain joins TRBV6-6 and TRBJ1-4; D remains unclear. Germline V gene sequence: CDR1 MNHNY, CDR2 SVGAGI (reference sequence). This CDR3 spans 13 amino acids. The V end was cut by 8 bases, the J end by 8 bases, with 15 bases between.

The chain combines TRBV11-2 with TRBJ2-2, with D maybe TRBD2 (5 bases). The CDR3 runs to 15 residues. V lost 1 base and J 5 bases, leaving 11 bases between the germline ends. CDR1 SGHAT and CDR2 FQNNGV come from the germline V gene. The CDR3 DNA reads as TGTGCCAGCAGCTTAGGGCTAGCTGCGACCGGGGAGCTGTTTTTT. Its translation: CASSLGLAATGELFF.

The CDR3: CASSMSLAGYTDTQYF. The CDR3, as DNA: TGTGCCAGTAGTATGTCTCTAGCGGGGTACACAGATACGCAGTATTTT. The V gene is TRBV19, the J gene TRBJ2-3; 9 bases match TRBD2. The V gene end was trimmed by 3 bases and the J gene end by 2 bases; junction bases not matched to a gene: 6. CDR3 length equals 16 residues. Looked up from germline, CDR1 is LNHDA and CDR2 is SQIVND (reference sequence).

The J gene is TRBJ2-3, the V gene TRBV29-1; 11 bases map to TRBD2. In germline, CDR1 is SQVTM, CDR2 ANQGSEA. V lost 6 bases and J lost 4; bases outside the gene matches: 9. The CDR3 length is 15 residues. CDR3 sequence reads: CSVGTSGNGADTQYF. CDR3 nucleotide sequence: TGCAGCGTCGGGACTAGCGGTAATGGGGCAGATACGCAGTATTTT.